This T cell receptor beta chain was captured in a study of CD8 T cells in Susac syndrome. Turning to the study itself: There were Susac syndrome patients who were therapy-naive at blood draw, others on corticosteroids, and others on intravenous immunoglobulin alone. The study's findings and limits: Clonal expansion was not seen in any Susac syndrome CD4+ T cell repertoire.

Germline CDR1 reads MNHEY; CDR2 reads SMNVEV (reference sequence). The CDR3 runs to 14 residues. After removal of 8 bases from V and 1 base from J, the junction contained 7 bases not matched to a gene. With regard to this clonotype: Its target is not known.

Random hexamers served to reverse transcribe roughly 0.45 to 1 ug RNA. Amplification of TCR beta CDR3 was carried out by immunoSEQ multiplex PCR, which covered 54 Vbeta and 13 Jbeta segments. TCRdb processed the immunoSEQ multiplex PCR reads anew with MiXCR; each CDR3 protein has one entry. The sample contains some 150,000 distinct CDR3 sequences, roughly 96% of which appear only once. From blood CD8+ and CD4+ T cells, the TCR beta chain was sequenced. Sequenced sample: CD4+ T cells from PBMCs. The rearrangement links TRBV27 to TRBJ2-5; 7 nucleotides agree with TRBD2. The source of this sequence is a human donor with Susac syndrome. The CDR3 region is CASASLAVQETQYF. The DNA of the CDR3 is TGTGCCAGCGCTTCCCTAGCGGTCCAAGAGACCCAGTACTTC.